The clone carrying this T cell receptor beta chain was detected only a few times. Antigen unknown. The sample is drawn from a study of T cell repertoires in cytomegalovirus infection. V was trimmed by 5 bases and J by 2 bases, leaving 17 bases between them. This CDR3 region has 16 residues. Germline V gene data show CDR1 as SEHNR and CDR2 as FQNEAQ (reference sequence). From the reads, TCRdb called clonotypes with MiXCR, one entry per CDR3 protein. This table has approximately 1,000,000 distinct CDR3 sequences, roughly 31% appearing once. Study-level results: Predominance within the ex vivo response was attributable to HLA-C-restricted CMV-specific TCR beta clonotypes. Cumulative frequency of public TCR beta families picked out carriers of CMV plus the relevant HLA.

The chain is built from TRBV7-9 and TRBJ2-3; D unclear. Specimen: cultured CD8+ T cells from PBMCs, collected from culture after CMV antigen stimulation. The clonotype was recovered from a human donor in good health (CMV status not recorded). Some clones in this sample may be carry-over from other donors' samples. CDR3 bases: TGTGCCAGCAGCCCCGGATGGGAACTACACACAGATACGCAGTATTTT. It codes for CASSPGWELHTDTQYF.